The following is a T cell receptor beta chain sequence with its context. The antigen is not known. The entry originates in a study of T cell repertoires in cytomegalovirus infection. The overall study: The authors relied on CMV epitopes, both recently identified HLA-C-restricted and well-studied HLA-B-restricted. It was the public TCR beta signatures that indicated both CMV infection and matching HLA type. Study observations and caveats: HLA-C-restricted CMV-specific TCR beta clonotypes prevailed in the ex vivo response. Based on cumulative public TCR beta family frequency, carriers of CMV plus the relevant HLA were identified.

Each CDR3 protein gets one entry after TCRdb re-called the reads with MiXCR. The sample consists of 140,000 to 150,000 distinct CDR3 sequences, approximately 30% of them appearing once. The source is a human donor in good health (CMV status not recorded). Some clones in this sample may be carry-over from other donors' samples. The sequencing here drew on CD8+ T cells from cultured PBMCs, taken from culture after CMV antigen stimulation.

CDR3 nucleotides: TGCGCCAGCAGCCAAGGGACCCGACCTTTCTTT. It encodes CASSQGTRPFF. The genes are TRBV4-1 and TRBJ1-1, with D unresolved. Germline V gives CDR1 MGHRA, CDR2 YSYEKL. Trimming removed 1 base at V and 12 bases at J, with 9 bases between. The CDR3 runs to 11 residues.